Shown below are 30 T cell receptor beta chains from a single sample sequenced in a study of T cell responses to AZD1222 COVID-19 vaccine. This table comes from immunoSEQ multiplex PCR, and its TCRdb copy is limited to in-frame clones, with some not included. The sample lists some 140,000 clones, about 92% occurring once. Specimen: peripheral blood, collected on day 0 of AZD1222 vaccination. These receptors were obtained from an adult in good health.

CDR3 sequence: CASSIKGGPNEQFF. The CDR3 DNA reads as TGTGCCAGTAGTATAAAAGGTGGGCCCAATGAGCAGTTCTTC. The chain employs TRBV19 and TRBJ2-1, with D unresolved. CDR1 and CDR2 from the germline V gene are LNHDA and SQIVND (reference sequence). With 2 bases removed from V and 6 bases from J, the gap between germline ends came to 11 bases. The CDR3 loop spans 14 amino acids. The full variable domain, completed using reference TRBV19 and TRBJ2-1, is DGGITQSPKYLFRKEGQNVTLSCEQNLNHDAMYWYRQDPGQGLRLIYYSQIVNDFQKGDIAEGYSVSREKKESFPLTVTSAQKNPTAFYLCASSIKGGPNEQFFGPGTRLTVL.

The J gene is TRBJ2-7, the V gene TRBV28; 8 bases agree with TRBD1. This CDR3 comprises 13 residues. The junction had 4 bases not matched to a gene; V was cut back by 7 bases and J by 2 bases. Germline V lookup: CDR1 MDHEN, CDR2 SYDVKM. CDR3 bases: TGTGCCAGCAAAGGACAGGGAGCCTACGAGCAGTACTTC. Translating it yields CASKGQGAYEQYF.

The chain couples TRBV4-3 to TRBJ1-2; D is unresolved. The CDR3 covers 13 residues. Germline V gene lookup returns CDR1 LGHNA and CDR2 YSLEER. V lost 0 bases and J 4 bases, leaving 6 bases between the germline ends. The CDR3 DNA sequence: TGCGCCAGCAGCCAAGATAGGGTCTATGGCTACACCTTC. Its translation: CASSQDRVYGYTF.

This chain links TRBV7-9 with TRBJ1-1; tentatively, D is TRBD1 (5 bases). The germline CDR1 and CDR2 sequences are SEHNR and FQNEAQ (reference sequence). Trimming cost V 2 bases and J 1 base, with 5 bases left between them. CDR3 length: 13 amino acids. The CDR3 bases are TGTGCCAGCAGCTTACAGGGGAACACTGAAGCTTTCTTT. This gives the protein CASSLQGNTEAFF.

The chain carries TRBV7-6 and TRBJ2-7; D could derive from TRBD1 or TRBD2 (5 bases each). CDR3 length equals 14 residues. Trimming stripped 4 bases from V and 4 bases from J, with 14 bases between. CDR1 and CDR2 (germline): SGHVS, FNYEAQ. DNA of the CDR3: TGTGCCAGCAGCTCACGAACGGGACCTTACGAGCAGTACTTC. Its protein product is CASSSRTGPYEQYF.

This clone has more than one count but fewer than ten. The chain couples TRBV5-4 to TRBJ2-7; 7 bases line up with TRBD2. Germline CDR1 reads SGHNT; CDR2 reads YYREEE (reference sequence). The CDR3 totals 15 residues. Trimming at V came to 2 bases and at J to 0 bases, leaving 5 bases not matched to a gene. CDR3 sequence: CASSFWRGTSYEQYF. CDR3 in DNA: TGTGCCAGCAGCTTCTGGCGGGGGACCTCCTACGAGCAGTACTTC.

This chain links TRBV9 with TRBJ2-3; the D is unclear. The CDR3 length is 13 residues. Trimming left V 0 bases short and J 0 bases short, with 2 bases between. CDR1 SGDLS and CDR2 YYNGEE come from the germline V gene. The CDR3 DNA reads as TGTGCCAGCAGCGTAGCAAGCACAGATACGCAGTATTTT. Protein: CASSVASTDTQYF.

V and J are TRBV9 and TRBJ1-2, with TRBD1 matching over 10 bases. The CDR3 is 17 residues long. V dropped 0 bases and J dropped 1; count of bases not matched to a gene: 6. Germline CDR1 reads SGDLS; CDR2 reads YYNGEE. The CDR3 DNA reads as TGTGCCAGCAGCGTAGGACAGGGGGCCCTGGGTAACTATGGCTACACCTTC. This translates into CASSVGQGALGNYGYTF.

This chain joins TRBV29-1 and TRBJ2-1, with TRBD1 matching over 9 bases. The germline V gene has CDR1 SQVTM and CDR2 ANQGSEA. The CDR3 has 14 amino acids. Trimming cost V 7 bases and J 9 bases; bases outside gene matches: 13. The CDR3 nucleotides are TGCAGCGGAGCCGGGACAGGGAATATCGGTGAGCAGTTCTTC. This codes for CSGAGTGNIGEQFF.

This chain's CDR3 is CATTSEGGELFF. CDR3 in DNA: TGTGCCACCACTAGCGAAGGCGGGGAGCTGTTTTTT. The J gene is TRBJ2-2, the V gene TRBV2; 7 nucleotides line up with TRBD2. The germline gives CDR1 SNHLY, CDR2 FYNNEI. The CDR3 totals 12 residues. J was trimmed by 7 bases and V by 10 bases; bases with no gene match: 6. The full variable domain, completed using reference TRBV2 and TRBJ2-2, is EPEVTQTPSHQVTQMGQEVILRCVPISNHLYFYWYRQILGQKVEFLVSFYNNEISEKSEIFDDQFSVERPDGSNFTLKIRSTKLEDSAMYFCATTSEGGELFFGEGSRLTVL.

The rearrangement links TRBV19 to TRBJ2-2, with no clear D. V lost 4 bases and J lost 0, with 3 bases in between. This CDR3 comprises 13 residues. The V gene's germline CDR1 is LNHDA and CDR2 SQIVND (reference sequence). The CDR3 DNA sequence: TGTGCCAGTAGTACAACGAACACCGGGGAGCTGTTTTTT. Its protein is CASSTTNTGELFF.

The chain links TRBV28 to TRBJ2-7, with 7 bases matching TRBD1. Trimming cost V 5 bases and J 0 bases; bases outside gene matches: 7. Germline V gene data show CDR1 as MDHEN and CDR2 as SYDVKM. This CDR3 contains 15 residues. DNA for the CDR3: TGTGCCAGCAGTGTTTCCGGGACAGCCTCCTACGAGCAGTACTTC. It is translated as CASSVSGTASYEQYF.

The chain is built from TRBV19 and TRBJ2-1; 7 bases align to TRBD2. Germline values: CDR1 LNHDA, CDR2 SQIVND (reference sequence). The V gene end was trimmed by 0 bases and the J gene end by 4 bases; junction bases not matched to a gene: 9. This CDR3 region has 17 residues. CDR3 sequence (DNA): TGTGCCAGTAGTATAGATGGAGCTAGCGGAGCTTACAATGAGCAGTTCTTC. Translating it yields CASSIDGASGAYNEQFF.

The CDR3, as DNA: TGTGCCAGCAGTTACTCACGGAGCGGCAATGAGCAGTTCTTC. Translation: CASSYSRSGNEQFF. The chain links TRBV6-2 or TRBV6-3 to TRBJ2-1, with a weak D call TRBD2 (5 bases). The CDR3 covers 14 residues. V was trimmed by 0 bases and J by 6 bases, leaving 9 bases between them. Germline CDR1 is MNHEY and CDR2 is SVGEGT.

V gene TRBV5-1 combines with J gene TRBJ2-3; D gene ambiguous. Looked up from germline, CDR1 is SGHRS and CDR2 is YFSETQ. Trimming left V 2 bases short and J 1 base short, with 8 bases between. The CDR3 runs to 14 residues. CDR3 protein: CASSLWEGTDTQYF. The CDR3 coding sequence is TGCGCCAGCAGCTTATGGGAAGGCACAGATACGCAGTATTTT.

This chain links TRBV3-1 (or the pseudogene TRBV3-2) with TRBJ1-5; D unclear. Germline CDR1 reads LGHDT; CDR2 reads YNNKEL (reference sequence). The CDR3 has 14 amino acids. V lost 0 bases and J 4 bases, leaving 7 bases between the germline ends. CDR3 protein: CASSQDPRNQPQHF. The CDR3, as DNA: TGTGCCAGCAGCCAAGATCCGAGAAATCAGCCCCAGCATTTT.

The chain uses TRBV4-1 and TRBJ1-4; TRBD1 agrees at 8 bases. CDR3 length equals 17 residues. J lost 8 bases, V lost 4 bases, and 15 bases had no gene match. Germline loops: CDR1 MGHRA, CDR2 YSYEKL. This CDR3 is CASSLPGQGAKEEKLFF. CDR3 bases: TGCGCCAGCAGCCTACCCGGGCAGGGGGCTAAGGAAGAAAAACTGTTTTTT.

This rearrangement joins TRBV21-1 to TRBJ2-3; the table's D call of TRBD1 was not tested on the DNA. TRBV21-1 is labeled a pseudogene. The CDR3 is 16 residues long. CDR3 amino acids: CASSKAEQGVTDTQYF. CDR3 DNA sequence: TGTGCCAGCAGCAAAGCGGAGCAAGGGGTAACAGATACGCAGTATTTT.

V and J are TRBV4-2 and TRBJ1-5; TRBD1 aligns across 7 bases. This CDR3 contains 15 residues. Germline V gives CDR1 LGHNA, CDR2 YNFKEQ. V lost 6 bases, J lost 1 base, and 6 bases stayed unmatched. DNA for the CDR3: TGTGCCAGCAGTCCCAGGGGGGGGAGCAATCAGCCCCAGCATTTT. It translates to CASSPRGGSNQPQHF.

The count of this clone is one. V gene TRBV14 combines with J gene TRBJ2-6; a weak D match, TRBD1 (8 bases). The CDR3 is 17 amino acids. The germline CDR1 and CDR2 sequences are SGHDN and FVKESK. Trimming took off 4 bases at V and 2 bases at J, with 15 bases between the two ends. The CDR3 reads CASSRNRGGAGANVLTF. The CDR3 bases are TGTGCCAGCAGCCGGAACAGGGGGGGAGCTGGGGCCAACGTCCTGACTTTC.

This sequence joins TRBV4-3 and TRBJ2-3, with 8 nucleotides matching TRBD2. The CDR3 consists of 17 residues. Trimming took 0 bases from V and 2 from J; bases not matched to a gene: 7. Germline assignment: CDR1 LGHNA and CDR2 YSLEER. The DNA for the CDR3 is TGCGCCAGCAGCCAAGATCTACTAGCGGTAATCACAGATACGCAGTATTTT. Protein sequence: CASSQDLLAVITDTQYF.

This chain uses TRBV2 with TRBJ1-4; D gene unclear. Germline V gene data show CDR1 as SNHLY and CDR2 as FYNNEI. The CDR3 is 11 amino acids. With 4 bases removed from V and 8 bases from J, the gap between germline ends came to 5 bases. The CDR3 protein is CASSVGEKLFF. The CDR3, as DNA: TGTGCCAGCAGTGTGGGGGAAAAACTGTTTTTT.

The genes are TRBV5-5 and TRBJ2-7; a weak D match, TRBD1 (5 bases). This CDR3 is 13 amino acids long. Looked up from germline, CDR1 is SGHKS and CDR2 is YYEKEE (reference sequence). Trimming cost V 3 bases and J 4 bases, with 11 bases left between them. The CDR3 DNA sequence: TGTGCCAGCAGCTCAACGTCAGGGTACGAGCAGTACTTC. It codes for CASSSTSGYEQYF.

This clone is a singleton in its sample. The rearrangement uses TRBV19 and TRBJ2-1; TRBD2 matches 8 bases. Trimming took 3 bases from V and 1 from J; bases not matched to a gene: 5. Germline V lookup: CDR1 LNHDA, CDR2 SQIVND (reference sequence). This CDR3 spans 16 amino acids. CDR3 loop: CASSISAGGSYNEQFF. The CDR3 nucleotides read TGTGCCAGTAGTATTTCGGCGGGAGGATCCTACAATGAGCAGTTCTTC.

This chain connects TRBV9 to TRBJ2-7; perhaps TRBD1 as D (6 bases). CDR3 length: 15 amino acids. Germline V CDR1 and CDR2: SGDLS, YYNGEE. The V end was cut by 2 bases, the J end by 0 bases, with 12 bases between. The CDR3: CASSVTGTLSYEQYF. The CDR3 DNA reads as TGTGCCAGCAGCGTCACCGGGACACTCTCCTACGAGCAGTACTTC.

V usage is TRBV10-2 and J usage is TRBJ2-7, with 8 bases fitting TRBD1. Germline values: CDR1 WSHSY, CDR2 SAAADI. V was pared by 5 bases and J by 3 bases, with 6 bases of the junction left unmatched. The CDR3 is made up of 14 amino acids. In nucleotides, the CDR3 is TGCGCCAGCAGTCCGGGACAGGAAGGCTACGAGCAGTACTTC. Translating gives CASSPGQEGYEQYF.

The J gene is TRBJ1-2, the V gene TRBV6-2 or TRBV6-3; D unclear. This CDR3 is 12 amino acids long. Germline CDR1 is MNHEY and CDR2 is SVGEGT. V lost 0 bases, J lost 9 bases, and 8 bases lay in between. The CDR3 sequence: CASSYSSGRYTF. Here the CDR3 DNA reads TGTGCCAGCAGTTACTCGTCAGGTCGCTACACCTTC.

This clone was seen more than once but under ten times. This sequence joins TRBV19 and TRBJ2-1; perhaps D is TRBD1 or TRBD2 (5 bases each). Germline V gene data show CDR1 as LNHDA and CDR2 as SQIVND (reference sequence). The CDR3 has 14 residues. V was pared by 6 bases and J by 7 bases, with 16 bases between. The chain's CDR3 is CASRDFWGSNEQFF. CDR3 DNA sequence: TGTGCCAGTAGGGACTTTTGGGGGAGTAATGAGCAGTTCTTC.

V is TRBV6-2 or TRBV6-3 and J is TRBJ2-4; 7 nucleotides line up with TRBD2. The CDR3 covers 16 residues. CDR1 MNHEY and CDR2 SVGEGT come from the germline V gene. The trim removed 7 bases at V and 8 bases at J, leaving 17 bases unmatched. CDR3 DNA sequence: TGTGCCAGCACCCCACTGGGATTTCAAGCGGGGCACATTCAGTACTTC. Encoded protein: CASTPLGFQAGHIQYF.

This clone was seen a single time. The V and J genes are TRBV5-1 and TRBJ2-5, with 10 bases aligning to TRBD2. J gave up 5 bases and V 4 bases, and 5 bases lay outside the gene matches. The CDR3 runs 14 residues. CDR1 is SGHRS, CDR2 YFSETQ, per germline. This CDR3 reads CASSRYSGRETQYF. In DNA form, the CDR3 reads TGCGCCAGCAGCCGCTATAGCGGGAGGGAGACCCAGTACTTC.